Listed here are 10 T cell receptor beta chains from one sample, sequenced in a study of blood T cell repertoires in COVID-19. TCRdb's copy holds only in-frame clones and misses some; the assay was immunoSEQ multiplex PCR. The table includes 60,000 or so clones, roughly 68% detected once. The material sequenced was peripheral blood. The receptor set was obtained from a woman of 80 years or more with acute or convalescent COVID-19.

The V gene is TRBV7-3, the J gene TRBJ2-6; a weak D match, TRBD2 (6 bases). Per the germline V gene, CDR1 is SGHTA and CDR2 is FQGTGA. The V end was cut by 4 bases, the J end by 0 bases, with 10 bases between. The CDR3 extends over 16 amino acids. CDR3 amino acids: CASSYPGGSGANVLTF. The CDR3, as DNA: TGTGCCAGCAGCTACCCCGGGGGCTCTGGGGCCAACGTCCTGACTTTC. Full variable domain (rest looked up from reference TRBV7-3 and TRBJ2-6): GAGVSQTPSNKVTEKGKYVELRCDPISGHTALYWYRQSLGQGPEFLIYFQGTGAADDSGLPNDRFFAVRPEGSVSTLKIQRTERGDSAVYLCASSYPGGSGANVLTFGAGSRLTVL.

This clone was picked up a small number of times. The rearrangement joins TRBV7-8 to TRBJ2-2; the D is unclear. V lost 4 bases and J lost 4, with 7 bases in between. Germline-derived CDR1 and CDR2 are SGHVS and FQNEAQ. The CDR3 is 13 residues long. CDR3 sequence (DNA): TGTGCCAGCAGCTCCCGTCTCACCGGGGAGCTGTTTTTT. Its translation: CASSSRLTGELFF.

This clone was recorded only once. This chain links TRBV7-8 with TRBJ1-2; TRBD1 is a possible D gene (6 bases). Trimming removed 0 bases from V and 7 bases from J, with 9 bases in between. Germline V gene sequence: CDR1 SGHVS, CDR2 FQNEAQ. This CDR3 spans 13 amino acids. CDR3 sequence reads: CASSLAAGAGYTF. In nucleotides, the CDR3 is TGTGCCAGCAGCTTAGCAGCAGGGGCTGGCTACACCTTC.

The chain has TRBV6-4 and TRBJ1-2, with 8 bases that match TRBD1. Germline CDR1 MRHNA, CDR2 SNTAGT. The CDR3 spans 14 residues. V dropped 6 bases and J dropped 3; count of bases not matched to a gene: 6. This CDR3 is CASRRTGMDYGYTF. CDR3 sequence (DNA): TGTGCCAGCAGGAGGACAGGGATGGACTATGGCTACACCTTC.

J is TRBJ2-7 and V is TRBV27; D might be TRBD2 (5 bases). V lost 7 bases and J 3 bases, leaving 22 bases between the germline ends. The CDR3 length is 16 residues. Germline V gives CDR1 MNHEY, CDR2 SMNVEV (reference sequence). The CDR3 DNA follows: TGTGCCAGCACACCGAGCGGACCGATAAGCGGCTACGAGCAGTACTTC. This gives the protein CASTPSGPISGYEQYF.

J is TRBJ2-7 and V is TRBV5-1, with 7 bases matching TRBD1. The J segment lost 3 bases and the V segment lost 0 bases, leaving 6 bases of the junction unmatched. From germline, CDR1 is SGHRS and CDR2 YFSETQ. There are 15 residues in the CDR3. The CDR3 protein is CASSLATGLIYEQYF. The DNA of the CDR3 is TGCGCCAGCAGCTTGGCGACAGGGCTGATCTACGAGCAGTACTTC.

The chain carries TRBV28 and TRBJ1-2; D is possibly TRBD1 (5 bases). The CDR3 extends over 13 amino acids. Germline assignment: CDR1 MDHEN and CDR2 SYDVKM. V lost 3 bases and J lost 8, with 13 bases in between. The chain's CDR3 is CASSLPQGGGYTF. Written as DNA, the CDR3 is TGTGCCAGCAGTTTGCCCCAGGGTGGAGGCTACACCTTC.

This clone was counted a single time. The chain joins TRBV5-1 to TRBJ2-1; TRBD2 agrees at 10 bases. Germline-derived CDR1 and CDR2 are SGHRS and YFSETQ. J was trimmed by 0 bases and V by 1 base; bases with no gene match: 10. The CDR3 covers 19 residues. The CDR3 nucleotides are TGCGCCAGCAGCTTGTCTGTCCTAGCGGGAGTCAGCTCCTACAATGAGCAGTTCTTC. This translates into CASSLSVLAGVSSYNEQFF.

Only one count was recorded for this clone. The chain employs TRBV9 and TRBJ2-5; 10 bases are a match to TRBD2. This CDR3 region has 14 residues. Trimming cost V 3 bases and J 3 bases; bases outside gene matches: 2. Germline V gene data show CDR1 as SGDLS and CDR2 as YYNGEE. The DNA for the CDR3 is TGTGCCAGCAGCGCCGGGACTAGCGAAGAGACCCAGTACTTC. Amino acids: CASSAGTSEETQYF.

The chain is built from TRBV6-6 and TRBJ2-5, with 10 bases that match TRBD1. J was trimmed by 3 bases and V by 5 bases; bases with no gene match: 9. CDR1 is MNHNY, CDR2 SVGAGI, per germline (reference sequence). The length of the CDR3 is 16 residues. The CDR3 loop is CASSINTGTGEETQYF. The CDR3 DNA follows: TGTGCCAGCAGTATTAACACCGGGACAGGGGAAGAGACCCAGTACTTC.